The present TCR beta chain was sequenced within a study of blood T cell repertoires in COVID-19. About the research overall: Material from acute and convalescent COVID-19 was sourced from the United States, Italy and Spain.

As handled by the study authors: Cell counts per sample came from amplifying reference gene primers. Produced via immunoSEQ multiplex PCR; TCRdb's table is partial and in-frame only. Clone size and V and J calls were adopted from that table, with D and trimming inferred from the DNA. The table has about 160,000 clones, 80% to 95% seen once. The V and J ends lost 1 base and 3 bases, in that order; junction bases with no gene match: 5. This CDR3 contains 16 residues. Looked up from germline, CDR1 is KGHSH and CDR2 is LQKENI. The chain links TRBV18 to TRBJ2-2, with TRBD2 identical over 7 bases. The sequencing sample was made of peripheral blood. The clonotype was recovered from a woman aged 55-70 years with COVID-19, enrolled during active disease. In DNA form, the CDR3 reads TGTGCCAGCTCACCACGGACTAGGGCTGACACCGGGGAGCTGTTTTTT. It is translated as CASSPRTRADTGELFF.